These 32 T cell receptor beta chains were all obtained from the same sample, sequenced in a study of blood T cell repertoires in COVID-19. Method: immunoSEQ multiplex PCR; TCRdb's copy keeps in-frame clones and lacks some. The table lists some 290,000 clones, around 90% of them singletons. The specimen was peripheral blood. All receptors come from a woman aged 30 to 39 with COVID-19, enrolled during active disease.

V and J are TRBV5-3 and TRBJ1-5, with 9 bases matching TRBD1. TRBV5-3 is filed as an ORF, its function uncertain. The junction had 9 bases not matched to a gene; V was cut back by 4 bases and J by 4 bases. CDR3 size: 16 residues. The CDR3 DNA reads TGTGCCAGAAGCCGTCTCTCGGGACAGGGTAATCAGCCCCAGCATTTT. Translated, it gives CARSRLSGQGNQPQHF.

The rearrangement uses TRBV18 and TRBJ1-1; D may be TRBD1 (6 bases). CDR3 size: 14 residues. Trimming took 2 bases from V and 3 from J, leaving 10 bases between them. Germline CDR1 KGHSH, CDR2 LQKENI. Here the CDR3 reads CASSPGGDYTEAFF. In nucleotides, the CDR3 is TGTGCCAGCTCACCAGGGGGCGATTACACTGAAGCTTTCTTT.

V is TRBV10-3 and J is TRBJ2-7, with 9 bases lining up with TRBD1. This CDR3 is built from 14 residues. Germline CDR1 ENHRY, CDR2 SYGVKD. V was clipped by 6 bases and J by 5 bases; unmatched bases: 8. For the CDR3, the DNA is TGTGCCATCAGATCGGGACAGGGTGCTGACGAGCAGTACTTC. Translated: CAIRSGQGADEQYF.

The gene calls are TRBV3-1 (or the pseudogene TRBV3-2) and TRBJ2-1; 7 nucleotides match TRBD2. V dropped 3 bases and J dropped 1; count of bases not matched to a gene: 3. The CDR3 loop spans 15 amino acids. Germline loops: CDR1 LGHDT, CDR2 YNNKEL (reference sequence). The CDR3 reads CASSHGLVSYNEQFF. CDR3 coding DNA: TGTGCCAGCAGCCACGGACTAGTGTCCTACAATGAGCAGTTCTTC.

CDR3 amino acids: CASSLLLAGATDTQYF. The DNA for the CDR3 is TGTGCCAGCAGCTTACTTCTCGCGGGAGCCACAGATACGCAGTATTTT. The chain links TRBV11-2 to TRBJ2-3; TRBD2 matches 7 bases. The germline V gene encodes CDR1 SGHAT and CDR2 FQNNGV. J lost 2 bases, V lost 2 bases, and 7 bases had no gene match. The CDR3 is 16 amino acids.

The rearrangement uses TRBV5-1 and TRBJ2-3, with D tentatively TRBD2 (6 bases). The CDR3 is made up of 14 amino acids. Trimming stripped 3 bases from V and 2 bases from J, with 10 bases between. Germline V gene sequence: CDR1 SGHRS, CDR2 YFSETQ. The CDR3 DNA is TGCGCCAGCAGCTCGGGGGACTTCACAGATACGCAGTATTTT. Its protein is CASSSGDFTDTQYF.

The chain links TRBV4-1 to TRBJ1-1, with TRBD1 as a possible D gene (6 bases). This CDR3 is built from 14 residues. CDR1 is MGHRA and CDR2 is YSYEKL in the germline V gene. Trimming cost V 4 bases and J 7 bases, with 16 bases left between them. CDR3 nucleotides: TGCGCCAGCAGCCCTAGGGGGGGACACGATGAAGCTTTCTTT. Its protein is CASSPRGGHDEAFF.

The V and J genes are TRBV2 and TRBJ1-5, with D uncertain. Germline V gene lookup returns CDR1 SNHLY and CDR2 FYNNEI. CDR3 size: 14 residues. V lost 4 bases and J 0 bases, leaving 7 bases between the germline ends. The CDR3 nucleotides are TGTGCCAGCAGTGGCACCTATAGCAATCAGCCCCAGCATTTT. This gives the protein CASSGTYSNQPQHF.

This rearrangement joins TRBV2 to TRBJ1-2, with a tentative D call TRBD1 (6 bases). CDR1 and CDR2 (germline): SNHLY, FYNNEI. V lost 5 bases, J lost 5 bases, and 15 bases lay in between. The CDR3 has 14 amino acids. CDR3 sequence reads: CASSLQGMGYGYTF. The CDR3 coding sequence is TGTGCCAGCAGTCTACAGGGAATGGGGTATGGCTACACCTTC.

The gene calls are TRBV2 and TRBJ2-7, with D possibly being TRBD1 (6 bases). The CDR3 runs 12 residues. V gave up 7 bases and J gave up 3 bases, with 10 bases separating them. The germline gives CDR1 SNHLY, CDR2 FYNNEI. The CDR3 DNA reads TGTGCCAGCAAAGGACAGCACTACGAGCAGTACTTC. Its translation: CASKGQHYEQYF.

This chain connects TRBV18 to TRBJ2-3, with a weak D call TRBD2 (6 bases). The V and J ends lost 0 bases and 0 bases respectively, with 7 bases between them. Germline assignment: CDR1 KGHSH and CDR2 LQKENI. The CDR3 consists of 15 residues. The CDR3 DNA reads TGTGCCAGCTCACCACCCGCGGGGAGCACAGATACGCAGTATTTT. This sequence encodes CASSPPAGSTDTQYF.

The rearrangement links TRBV5-8 to TRBJ1-2; TRBD1 might be the D (5 bases). With 4 bases removed from V and 5 bases from J, the gap between germline ends came to 9 bases. Germline V gene sequence: CDR1 SGHTS, CDR2 YDEGEE. The CDR3 runs to 12 residues. DNA for the CDR3: TGTGCCAGCAGCCGGGGGGGGTATGGCTACACCTTC. It codes for CASSRGGYGYTF.

The chain is built from TRBV6-5 and TRBJ1-6; a possible D gene is TRBD1 (6 bases). V was pared by 3 bases and J by 8 bases, with 11 bases between. Germline assignment: CDR1 MNHEY and CDR2 SVGAGI. The CDR3 length is 14 residues. The CDR3 DNA sequence: TGTGCCAGCAGTTATCGACAGGCGGATTCACCCCTCCACTTT. Its protein product is CASSYRQADSPLHF.

CDR3 region: CASSFVTGFFVLGEQFF. In nucleotides, the CDR3 is TGTGCCAGCAGCTTTGTAACAGGATTCTTCGTTTTGGGTGAGCAGTTCTTC. This chain links TRBV12-1 with TRBJ2-1; the table's D call of TRBD1 was not tested on the DNA. TRBV12-1 is a recognized pseudogene. This CDR3 has 17 amino acids.

The V and J genes are TRBV19 and TRBJ2-1, with 7 bases matching TRBD1. With 8 bases clipped from V and 8 bases from J, the junction kept 12 bases outside the gene matches. Germline CDR1 reads LNHDA; CDR2 reads SQIVND (reference sequence). The CDR3 is 14 amino acids. CDR3 DNA: TGTGCCAGTGACCCGACAGGGAATCTCCATGAGCAGTTCTTC. Protein sequence: CASDPTGNLHEQFF.

The rearrangement links TRBV7-2 to TRBJ2-7; 10 bases match TRBD2. Trimming took 4 bases from V and 3 from J; bases not matched to a gene: 0. The CDR3 length is 13 residues. The germline gives CDR1 SGHTA, CDR2 FQGNSA. The CDR3 spells CASSWTSGYEQYF. In DNA form, the CDR3 reads TGTGCCAGCAGCTGGACTAGCGGCTACGAGCAGTACTTC.

On this clone itself: Additional DNA sequences in this sample encode the identical CDR3. The chain uses TRBV29-1 and TRBJ2-1; TRBD1 matches at 7 bases. CDR1 is SQVTM and CDR2 is ANQGSEA in the germline V gene. Trimming took 4 bases from V and 7 from J; bases not matched to a gene: 4. CDR3 length: 12 amino acids. The CDR3 DNA follows: TGCAGCGTTGGACAGGGTGGGAATGAGCAGTTCTTC. Its protein product is CSVGQGGNEQFF.

The V and J genes are TRBV18 and TRBJ2-1; TRBD2 matches 10 bases. Germline lookup yields CDR1 KGHSH and CDR2 LQKENI. The CDR3 totals 15 residues. Unmatched junction bases numbered 6, after V lost 4 bases and J lost 6 bases. The CDR3 DNA follows: TGTGCCAGCTCACTAGAGCGGGAGGGCCGCAATGAGCAGTTCTTC. Its protein is CASSLEREGRNEQFF.

The chain combines TRBV5-1 with TRBJ2-7; 13 bases match TRBD2. The J segment lost 5 bases and the V segment lost 3 bases, leaving 5 bases of the junction unmatched. CDR1 is SGHRS, CDR2 YFSETQ, per germline. The CDR3 spans 15 residues. CDR3 nucleotides: TGCGCCAGCAGCTGGACTAGCGGGAGAGCCGACGAGCAGTACTTC. Protein sequence: CASSWTSGRADEQYF.

The chain couples TRBV9 to TRBJ2-1; 11 bases agree with TRBD2. CDR1 and CDR2 from the germline V gene are SGDLS and YYNGEE. The CDR3 covers 14 residues. Trimming took 3 bases from V and 6 from J; bases not matched to a gene: 2. CDR3 DNA sequence: TGTGCCAGCAGCGCACTAGCGGGGGTCAATGAGCAGTTCTTC. Its protein product is CASSALAGVNEQFF.

The V gene is TRBV28, the J gene TRBJ1-2; 10 nucleotides align to TRBD1. Trimming took 5 bases from V and 4 from J; bases not matched to a gene: 4. Germline V gene lookup returns CDR1 MDHEN and CDR2 SYDVKM. The CDR3 is 14 residues long. The CDR3 sequence: CASSGTGAPYGYTF. CDR3 nucleotides: TGTGCCAGCAGTGGGACAGGGGCACCCTATGGCTACACCTTC.

The V call is TRBV5-1, the J call TRBJ2-1, with 7 nucleotides matching TRBD2. The germline V gene has CDR1 SGHRS and CDR2 YFSETQ. The CDR3 covers 16 residues. V lost 3 bases to trimming and J lost 6 bases; unmatched junction nucleotides: 12. The CDR3 region has the DNA TGCGCCAGCAGCTCTCCAGCGGGGCTCGGGGGCAATGAGCAGTTCTTC. Translating gives CASSSPAGLGGNEQFF. Full variable domain (remainder filled in from reference TRBV5-1 and TRBJ2-1): KAGVTQTPRYLIKTRGQQVTLSCSPISGHRSVSWYQQTPGQGLQFLFEYFSETQRNKGNFPGRFSGRQFSNSRSEMNVSTLELGDSALYLCASSSPAGLGGNEQFFGPGTRLTVL.

This chain uses TRBV28 with TRBJ2-7; 8 bases align to TRBD2. The CDR3 is made up of 14 amino acids. V gave up 3 bases and J gave up 7 bases; unmatched junction bases: 8. Germline V lookup: CDR1 MDHEN, CDR2 SYDVKM. In nucleotides, the CDR3 is TGTGCCAGCAGTTTGAGCGGGAGTAGAGGGGAGCAGTACTTC. It encodes CASSLSGSRGEQYF. Looking up the rest from reference TRBV28 and TRBJ2-7 gives the full variable domain: DVKVTQSSRYLVKRTGEKVFLECVQDMDHENMFWYRQDPGLGLRLIYFSYDVKMKEKGDIPEGYSVSREKKERFSLILESASTNQTSMYLCASSLSGSRGEQYFGPGTRLTVT.

The V and J genes are TRBV3-1 (or the pseudogene TRBV3-2) and TRBJ2-5, with D possibly TRBD2 on 6 matching bases. The V and J ends lost 5 bases and 5 bases respectively, with 9 bases between them. Looked up from germline, CDR1 is LGHDT and CDR2 is YNNKEL (reference sequence). The CDR3 extends over 12 amino acids. CDR3 amino acids: CASSGGSETQYF. DNA for the CDR3: TGTGCCAGCAGCGGGGGGTCCGAGACCCAGTACTTC.

A remark on this clone: Other nucleotide sequences in the sample specify the same CDR3. The rearrangement uses TRBV7-9 and TRBJ1-1, with D possibly TRBD1 on 5 matching bases. The CDR3 loop spans 13 amino acids. CDR1 is SEHNR, CDR2 FQNEAQ, per germline (reference sequence). Trimming removed 5 bases at V and 1 base at J, with 8 bases between. Here the CDR3 reads CASSLTGNTEAFF. The CDR3 DNA reads TGTGCCAGCAGCCTTACAGGGAACACTGAAGCTTTCTTT. Variable domain in full (rest from reference TRBV7-9 and TRBJ1-1): DTGVSQNPRHKITKRGQNVTFRCDPISEHNRLYWYRQTLGQGPEFLTYFQNEAQLEKSRLLSDRFSAERPKGSFSTLEIQRTEQGDSAMYLCASSLTGNTEAFFGQGTRLTVV.

As DNA, the CDR3 is TGTGCCAGCTCACCAGAACAGGCCGCCCGTTCACCCCTCCACTTT. Translated, it gives CASSPEQAARSPLHF. This sequence joins TRBV18 and TRBJ1-6, with a tentative D call TRBD1 (5 bases). The ends were cut back, 2 bases at V and 9 bases at J, with 14 bases in the middle. The CDR3 is 15 residues long. Germline assignment: CDR1 KGHSH and CDR2 LQKENI.

J is TRBJ1-5 and V is TRBV24-1; TRBD1 is a possible D gene (5 bases). Trimming removed 5 bases at V and 0 bases at J, with 10 bases between. This CDR3 has 15 residues. Per the germline V gene, CDR1 is KGHDR and CDR2 is SFDVKD. The CDR3 sequence: CATSAPGGSNQPQHF. The CDR3 region has the DNA TGTGCCACCAGTGCCCCGGGGGGTAGCAATCAGCCCCAGCATTTT.

This chain connects TRBV2 to TRBJ1-3; D perhaps matches TRBD1 (6 bases). The CDR3 has 13 residues. Trimming removed 1 base at V and 10 bases at J, with 11 bases between. From germline, CDR1 is SNHLY and CDR2 FYNNEI. The chain's CDR3 is CASSEGTETTIYF. For the CDR3, the DNA is TGTGCCAGCAGTGAAGGGACAGAGACTACCATATATTTT.

The V and J genes are TRBV6-5 and TRBJ1-2, with TRBD1 matching 7 bases. This CDR3 has 14 amino acids. Germline assignment: CDR1 MNHEY and CDR2 SVGAGI. The ends lost 8 bases at V and 2 bases at J; junction bases unmatched: 8. CDR3 amino acids: CASCSGGDNYGYTF. In nucleotides, the CDR3 is TGTGCCAGCTGCTCAGGGGGAGACAACTATGGCTACACCTTC.

The sample holds many counts of this clone. The V call is TRBV4-2, the J call TRBJ1-5; D is perhaps TRBD1 (5 bases). The CDR3 loop spans 15 amino acids. CDR1 is LGHNA, CDR2 YNFKEQ, per germline. V lost 0 bases and J 5 bases, leaving 11 bases between the germline ends. The CDR3 DNA is TGTGCCAGCAGCCAAGATGAAGGGGCGCATCAGCCCCAGCATTTT. Translated, it gives CASSQDEGAHQPQHF.

The rearrangement uses TRBV29-1 and TRBJ1-1, with a possible D match to TRBD1 (6 bases). Germline CDR1 SQVTM, CDR2 ANQGSEA. V shed 7 bases and J shed 0 bases, with 9 bases lying between them. CDR3 size: 12 residues. Here the CDR3 reads CSGGAMNTEAFF. DNA of the CDR3: TGCAGCGGGGGGGCCATGAACACTGAAGCTTTCTTT. Looking up the rest from reference TRBV29-1 and TRBJ1-1 gives the full variable domain: SAVISQKPSRDICQRGTSLTIQCQVDSQVTMMFWYRQQPGQSLTLIATANQGSEATYESGFVIDKFPISRPNLTFSTLTVSNMSPEDSSIYLCSGGAMNTEAFFGQGTRLTVV.

The chain employs TRBV13 and TRBJ2-1; 8 bases agree with TRBD2. This CDR3 contains 15 residues. V trimming: 5 bases; J trimming: 3 bases; junction bases outside the gene matches: 6. CDR1 is PRHDT, CDR2 FYEKMQ, per germline (reference sequence). This CDR3 reads CASSAGLEGYNEQFF. In DNA, the CDR3 is TGTGCCAGCAGCGCGGGACTAGAGGGCTACAATGAGCAGTTCTTC.